Here is one TCR beta chain with its context. In its sample, this clonotype was seen many times. Its specific antigen is unknown. Base quality data are lacking; no much larger clone is found one base away. This sample was taken from a study of blood T cells in healthy people across ages (dated by TCRdb to 2015 to 2017). About the investigation overall: Template switching captured roughly one uniquely barcoded TCR beta cDNA molecule per two T cells in model experiments. To track age-related changes in TCR beta repertoire diversity, the study relied on deep sequencing normalized with unique cDNA molecular identifiers. The donors were split into four age groups: young (average around 15 years), middle-aged (nearly 40), aged (approximately 60) and long-lived (approximately 89). Donors of different ages were randomly distributed across sequencing lanes to avoid experimental bias. Using the same blood draw, the study looked at two additional independent replicas of 1 million unique cDNA reads for two donors, one aged 18 to 30 and the other aged 80 or older.

Donors were a few dozen systemically healthy Caucasian individuals from Russia aged about 6 to 100 years. Around 9.7 milliliters of peripheral blood were collected from each donor into EDTA-treated Vacutainer tubes. Ficoll-Paque density-gradient centrifugation was used to isolate PBMCs, with at least 6.5 million obtained per sample. Trizol reagent was used to extract total RNA from the PBMCs, yielding at least 5.5 micrograms per sample. For every donor, flow cytometry on a PBMC aliquot measured the percentage of naive CD45RAhigh/CD27high T cells. The library was built by means of 5' RACE. The instrument was an Illumina HiSeq 2500. A second roughly 7 to 11 cycle PCR used a sample-barcoded 5' primer and a J-beta primer mix. A unique molecular identifier was introduced onto each TCR beta cDNA molecule by a template-switch 5' adaptor carrying 12 random nucleotides. Each sample yielded at least 2.5 million CDR3-containing paired-end reads. First-strand cDNA was synthesized from all RNA with the Mint cDNA synthesis kit, primed by a TRBC-specific oligonucleotide. All cDNA was treated with uracil-DNA glycosylase and then went through a first 18-cycle PCR with the universal primers M1SS and BC2_uni_R. Per the source publication's procedure: Each sample was normalized by randomly selecting 1 million high-quality reads, each carrying a distinct molecular identifier. Instead of being binned into consensus sequences, reads with shared molecular identifiers were discarded. MiTCR, with a Q25 quality threshold and the strictest error-elimination algorithm, was used for CDR3 identification, clonotype clustering and error correction. A nonparametric unseen species model using Euler transformation provided a lower-bound estimate of total TCR beta diversity. TCRdb reprocessing: public reads trimmed at Q25 with fastp, clones called with MiXCR, in-frame beta chains kept. Rows are combined by CDR3 protein, so each entry shows the most common genes and DNA. These V and J calls rely on TCRdb rather than the paper's analysis. Here the sample has about 730,000 distinct CDR3 sequences; around 40% occur a single time. The top ten hold 20% of the sample.

Sequences SGHTA (CDR1) and FQGNSA (CDR2) are obtained from the germline V gene. There are 13 amino acids in the CDR3, from cysteine to phenylalanine inclusive. Only the CDR3 portion is preserved as DNA: 39 bases, with reading frame beginning at the first base. V is shortened by 1 base, J by 5 bases, and the region joining them spans 8 bases. Study-level results and caveats: A strong correlation was found between observed TCR beta diversity and the percentage of naive T cells measured by flow cytometry. Estimates of total diversity based on one million sequenced T cells were considered lower bounds and underestimates. Since profiling was done on bulk unsorted PBMCs, naive and antigen-experienced compartments could not be conclusively compared. Compared with the aged group, the long-lived group had more naive CD4+ T cells, fewer expanded clones and increased TCR diversity, suggesting age selection. As age increased, observed TCR beta diversity per million T cells dropped in a roughly linear way, and a significant reduction was already evident by age 40. Donor CMV infection status was unknown, potentially confounding age-related changes in expanded clonotypes.

The V gene is TRBV7-2 and the J gene is TRBJ2-5, with no confidently assigned D gene. Sequences were obtained from blood. This receptor was taken from a woman aged 60-75 years in good health. The DNA sequence reads TGTGCCAGCAGCTTAGATTTGGGGGAGACCCAGTACTTC. It translates as CASSLDLGETQYF. Outside the CDR3, residues come from the reference TRBV7-2 and TRBJ2-5 proteins, so the full variable domain is: GAGVSQSPSNKVTEKGKDVELRCDPISGHTALYWYRQSLGQGLEFLIYFQGNSAPDKSGLPSDRFSAERTGGSVSTLTIQRTQQEDSAVYLCASSLDLGETQYFGPGTRLLVL.